The 23 T cell receptor beta chains presented below share a single source sample, sequenced in a study of blood T cell repertoires in COVID-19. Profiled with immunoSEQ multiplex PCR; TCRdb holds only in-frame clones, not every one. The sample holds around 40,000 clones, roughly 89% seen once. Sequencing used peripheral blood. Receptors originate from a man aged 35 to 55 with COVID-19, enrolled during active disease.

The rearrangement joins TRBV5-1 to TRBJ2-7, with 9 bases aligning to TRBD1. V was clipped by 4 bases and J by 0 bases; unmatched bases: 8. Germline V CDR1 and CDR2: SGHRS, YFSETQ. This CDR3 has 16 residues. CDR3 amino acids: CASSPGGTGISYEQYF. The CDR3 DNA reads as TGCGCCAGCAGCCCTGGAGGGACAGGGATCTCCTACGAGCAGTACTTC.

This clone has a single count. V and J are TRBV14 and TRBJ1-6, with 10 bases matching TRBD1. The J segment lost 4 bases and the V segment lost 1 base, leaving 10 bases of the junction unmatched. The CDR3 has 19 amino acids. The germline CDR1 and CDR2 sequences are SGHDN and FVKESK. This CDR3 reads CASSQVRIRGQGYNSPLHF. In DNA, the CDR3 is TGTGCCAGCAGCCAAGTGAGGATCCGGGGACAGGGGTATAATTCACCCCTCCACTTT.

V and J are TRBV30 and TRBJ2-1; 8 bases agree with TRBD2. Germline V CDR1 and CDR2: GTSNPN, SVGIG (reference sequence). Trimming removed 1 base from V and 4 bases from J; junction bases left unmatched: 6. The CDR3 is 15 amino acids. The CDR3 loop reads CAWSAGRGGYNEQFF. DNA of the CDR3: TGTGCCTGGAGTGCGGGTCGGGGGGGTTACAATGAGCAGTTCTTC.

V is TRBV14 and J is TRBJ2-5, with D tentatively TRBD2 (5 bases). V shed 4 bases and J shed 4 bases, with 13 bases lying between them. The CDR3 is made up of 14 amino acids. Looked up from germline, CDR1 is SGHDN and CDR2 is FVKESK. The CDR3 loop is CASSLTGRGETQYF. Written as DNA, the CDR3 is TGTGCCAGCAGCCTGACGGGGAGAGGAGAGACCCAGTACTTC.

The rearrangement joins TRBV30 to TRBJ1-3; D call uncertain. Trimming left V 0 bases short and J 4 bases short, with 4 bases between. The CDR3 consists of 12 residues. The germline CDR1 and CDR2 sequences are GTSNPN and SVGIG (reference sequence). CDR3 sequence reads: CAWSVLGNTIYF. The CDR3 DNA follows: TGTGCCTGGAGTGTATTAGGAAACACCATATATTTT.

The gene calls are TRBV2 and TRBJ2-7, with unresolved D. CDR1 SNHLY and CDR2 FYNNEI come from the germline V gene. The CDR3 has 14 residues. Trimming removed 4 bases at V and 0 bases at J, with 10 bases between. The CDR3 loop is CASSATGYSYEQYF. The CDR3 nucleotides are TGTGCCAGCAGTGCGACTGGGTACTCCTACGAGCAGTACTTC.

The genes are TRBV6-5 and TRBJ1-6; tentative D call: TRBD1 (5 bases). Germline CDR1 reads MNHEY; CDR2 reads SVGAGI. CDR3 length equals 14 residues. Trimming removed 2 bases from V and 5 bases from J, with 7 bases in between. The CDR3: CASSYGQNNSPLHF. In DNA form, the CDR3 reads TGTGCCAGCAGTTACGGACAAAATAATTCACCCCTCCACTTT.

CDR3 loop: CASSGHGGPNSPLHF. As DNA, the CDR3 is TGTGCCAGCAGTGGCCACGGGGGACCTAATTCACCCCTCCACTTT. The chain couples TRBV28 to TRBJ1-6; a weak D match, TRBD1 (5 bases). CDR1 and CDR2 (germline): MDHEN, SYDVKM. Trimming left V 5 bases short and J 6 bases short, with 14 bases between. The CDR3 is made up of 15 amino acids.

This rearrangement joins TRBV19 to TRBJ2-5; TRBD1 matches at 8 bases. From germline, CDR1 is LNHDA and CDR2 SQIVND (reference sequence). V lost 6 bases to trimming and J lost 5 bases; unmatched junction nucleotides: 11. This CDR3 comprises 15 residues. The CDR3 here is CASRPRTGSQETQYF. The CDR3 coding sequence is TGTGCCAGTAGGCCCAGGACAGGGTCTCAGGAGACCCAGTACTTC.

The rearrangement joins TRBV2 to TRBJ2-7, with D maybe TRBD2 (5 bases). Per germline, CDR1 SNHLY and CDR2 FYNNEI. The germline V and J ends were trimmed by 8 bases and 6 bases, with 17 bases remaining between them. The CDR3 has 13 amino acids. The CDR3 DNA reads TGTGCCAGCGTCAGAGGGTCGTTGAGCGAGCAGTACTTC. Protein product: CASVRGSLSEQYF.

In its sample, this clone was seen a few times. The V call is TRBV4-1, the J call TRBJ1-2, with D maybe TRBD1 (6 bases). CDR3 length: 16 amino acids. Trimming cost V 4 bases and J 4 bases, with 19 bases left between them. The germline CDR1 and CDR2 sequences are MGHRA and YSYEKL. This CDR3 reads CASSPIQGTLGYGYTF. DNA for the CDR3: TGCGCCAGCAGCCCGATTCAGGGGACCCTCGGCTATGGCTACACCTTC.

This chain connects TRBV2 to TRBJ2-3, with D perhaps TRBD2 (6 bases). CDR3 length: 13 residues. The V end lost 8 bases, the J end lost 5 bases, and 14 bases lay between the germline ends. Germline-derived CDR1 and CDR2 are SNHLY and FYNNEI. This chain's CDR3 is CASGRQELDTQYF. CDR3 DNA: TGTGCCAGCGGGAGGCAGGAGCTAGATACGCAGTATTTT.

The rearrangement links TRBV15 to TRBJ1-1, with D hard to call. CDR1 and CDR2 from the germline V gene are LNHNV and YYDKDF (reference sequence). CDR3 length equals 14 residues. V was cut by 0 bases and J by 0 bases, with 5 bases left in between. The CDR3: CATSRDSMNTEAFF. The CDR3 DNA is TGTGCCACCAGCAGAGATAGCATGAACACTGAAGCTTTCTTT.

This rearrangement joins TRBV7-8 to TRBJ2-1, with TRBD2 matching over 9 bases. V was clipped by 3 bases and J by 4 bases; unmatched bases: 7. Germline values: CDR1 SGHVS, CDR2 FQNEAQ. The CDR3 is 16 residues long. CDR3 nucleotide sequence: TGTGCCAGCAGCTTTGGGGCTAGCGGGACTTACAATGAGCAGTTCTTC. This sequence encodes CASSFGASGTYNEQFF.

DNA of the CDR3: TGTGCCAGCAGCCTTCGAGGCGCGGCCCAGTACTTC. It yields the protein CASSLRGAAQYF. This sequence joins TRBV3-1 (or the pseudogene TRBV3-2) and TRBJ2-5, with D unresolved. Deletions cut 4 bases from V and 9 bases from J, with 12 bases between. The CDR3 is 12 residues long. The germline CDR1 and CDR2 sequences are LGHDT and YNNKEL (reference sequence).

This chain connects TRBV3-1 (or the pseudogene TRBV3-2) to TRBJ2-1; D is possibly TRBD2 (5 bases). Germline V gives CDR1 LGHDT, CDR2 YNNKEL (reference sequence). V lost 1 base to trimming and J lost 6 bases, with 10 bases between them. The CDR3 is 14 residues long. In DNA form, the CDR3 reads TGTGCCAGCAGCCAAGCACTAGTCGGCAATGAGCAGTTCTTC. This gives the protein CASSQALVGNEQFF.

V and J are TRBV30 and TRBJ1-2; D gene uncertain. Trimming stripped 2 bases from V and 8 bases from J, with 18 bases between. CDR3 size: 14 residues. In germline, CDR1 is GTSNPN, CDR2 SVGIG (reference sequence). The CDR3, as DNA: TGTGCCTGGAGTCGGATGGAGGGTCGGAGAGGCTACACCTTC. Translating it yields CAWSRMEGRRGYTF.

This chain uses TRBV19 with TRBJ1-4, with D maybe TRBD1 (6 bases). The CDR3 totals 15 residues. Trimming took off 1 base at V and 3 bases at J, with 9 bases between the two ends. CDR1 and CDR2 (germline): LNHDA, SQIVND (reference sequence). The CDR3, as DNA: TGTGCCAGTAGTATAGCAGGGGAAGCTAATGAAAAACTGTTTTTT. Its translation is CASSIAGEANEKLFF.

V gene TRBV5-1 combines with J gene TRBJ1-4; TRBD1 aligns across 8 bases. The length of the CDR3 is 17 residues. Unmatched junction bases numbered 15, after V lost 3 bases and J lost 8 bases. Germline V gives CDR1 SGHRS, CDR2 YFSETQ. CDR3 DNA: TGCGCCAGCAGCTCGGATCCTCAGGGGGCTAGAGACGAAAAACTGTTTTTT. It encodes CASSSDPQGARDEKLFF.

The V call is TRBV12-3 or TRBV12-4, the J call TRBJ1-6, with D uncertain. This CDR3 region has 12 residues. V was clipped by 5 bases and J by 10 bases, with 9 bases between them. CDR3 sequence: CASSRLESPLHF. CDR3 DNA: TGTGCCAGCAGTCGCTTAGAGTCACCCCTCCACTTT.

Here the CDR3 reads CASGLMGTSVEAFF. Written as DNA, the CDR3 is TGTGCTAGTGGTTTGATGGGGACATCAGTTGAAGCTTTCTTT. The chain links TRBV12-5 to TRBJ1-1; D is perhaps TRBD1 (6 bases). The V gene's germline CDR1 is LGHNT and CDR2 FRNRAP. Trimming removed 2 bases from V and 7 bases from J, with 14 bases in between. The CDR3 extends over 14 amino acids.

The CDR3 DNA sequence: TGTGCCTTGGGGGTAGGGGGCAATGAGCAGTTCTTC. This gives the protein CALGVGGNEQFF. The chain employs TRBV12-3 or TRBV12-4 and TRBJ2-1; D might be TRBD1 (6 bases). The germline V and J ends were trimmed by 11 bases and 6 bases, with 14 bases remaining between them. The CDR3 runs 12 residues.

This sequence joins TRBV6-5 and TRBJ2-5; D possibly corresponds to TRBD2 (6 bases). Germline V gives CDR1 MNHEY, CDR2 SVGAGI. This CDR3 comprises 16 residues. Trimming pared 4 bases from V and 3 bases from J, leaving 18 bases between. The CDR3 nucleotides read TGTGCCAGCAGTTTCCAGACCGGGACTGGTAAAGAGACCCAGTACTTC. Its translation: CASSFQTGTGKETQYF.